The following is a T cell receptor beta chain sequence with its context. Its antigen is unknown. No much larger clonotype is one base removed from it; base qualities were not supplied. The CDR3 regions of human TCRbeta chains were subjected to immunosequencing. The original pipeline was this. Repertoire TCRs were checked for matches against a reference library of SARS-CoV-2-specific TCRs that had been generated using the MIRA antigen-specificity platform. Breadth was defined as the fraction of unique TCRs that were SARS-CoV-2-associated. Depth was defined as the fraction of total T cells that were SARS-CoV-2-associated. Each spike-specific TCR was assigned to its reactive spike region and to a CD4 or CD8 class using the MIRA data. Log10-transformed breadth and depth values were compared by one-way ANOVA with Sidak's multiple comparisons tests. The immuneACCESS repertoire file appears here via TCRdb, limited to in-frame rearrangements. These files lack a portion of the clones; in checked studies, under half of the deficit traces to unresolved V genes, and the cause of the others is not known. The V and J calls and clone size come from that table; D and trimming were worked out from the DNA. Recorded for this sample are approximately 150,000 clones; around nine tenths of them occurred a single time. About 3% of the sample is in the top ten clones.

Its CDR3 holds 18 amino acids, cysteine through phenylalanine. Only CDR3 DNA remains: 54 bases, in frame from the first base. Looking up the germline V gene yields CDR1 SGHRS and CDR2 YFSETQ. Between the V and J ends, shortened by 2 bases and 1 base respectively, the junction contains 21 bases. This record belongs to a study of T cell responses to AZD1222 COVID-19 vaccine (dated by TCRdb to 2020 to 2023). Regarding the complete study: AZD1222 recipients with second doses at about 4 weeks or about 12 weeks were pooled, because spike-specific TCR depth and breadth did not differ between schedules. Enrollment into the trials was organized by age into subgroups of 18-55, 56-69 and 70-plus years, and those subgroups contained roughly 140, 27 and 60 TCR-sequenced participants, respectively. TCR sequencing was performed for about 250 trial participants, of whom 200 to 210 were given two doses of AZD1222 and roughly 25 were given two doses of MenACWY control vaccine. Study-wide conclusions, independent of this receptor: In the small 56-69-year group, the increase in depth fell short of significance, most likely because of low power. Conclusions about previously exposed vaccinees are limited, since just five to seven AZD1222 recipients were seropositive for SARS-CoV-2 at baseline. After two AZD1222 doses, spike-specific TCR breadth and depth were significantly higher than at day 0 and than in MenACWY recipients. Epitopes outside the regions mutated in the B.1.351 and B.1.1.7 variants were reportedly recognized by nearly half of the unique spike-specific TCRs. Because no samples from the day 14 peak response were available, repertoires could be characterized only after the peak T cell response. Most participants were white British and females outnumbered males, and the authors suggested that clonal diversity may have been underestimated. CD4 TCRs associated with the vaccine covered the entire spike protein, and the dominant responses were in regions 160-218 and 743-854.

In light of the paper, this sample's time point label describes: baseline before first vaccination. Vaccinee samples came from UK trials COV001 and COV002, including a single-blind randomized controlled phase 2/3 trial of AZD1222 (ChAdOx1 nCoV-19) in healthy adults. For TCRbeta chain sequencing, PBMC samples were collected from trial participants at day 0 and at day 28 after the second dose. This sequence originates from an adult in good health. Sample: peripheral blood, taken on day 0 of AZD1222 vaccination. This receptor chain uses TRBV5-1 and TRBJ1-1; TRBD1 could be the D gene, as 6 bases match. The encoded CDR3 is CASSFQMAARGWNTEAFF. The DNA sequence is as follows: TGCGCCAGCAGCTTTCAGATGGCGGCCAGGGGTTGGAACACTGAAGCTTTCTTT. When the CDR3 is completed using the reference TRBV5-1 and TRBJ1-1 genes on either side, the full variable domain is KAGVTQTPRYLIKTRGQQVTLSCSPISGHRSVSWYQQTPGQGLQFLFEYFSETQRNKGNFPGRFSGRQFSNSRSEMNVSTLELGDSALYLCASSFQMAARGWNTEAFFGQGTRLTVV.